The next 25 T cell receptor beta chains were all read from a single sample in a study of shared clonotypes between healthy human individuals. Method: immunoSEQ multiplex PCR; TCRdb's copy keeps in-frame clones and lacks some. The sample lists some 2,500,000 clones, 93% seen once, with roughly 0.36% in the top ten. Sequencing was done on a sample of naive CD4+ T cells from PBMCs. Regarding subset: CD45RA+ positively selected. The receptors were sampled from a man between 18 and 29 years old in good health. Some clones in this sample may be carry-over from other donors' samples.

The CDR3 DNA sequence: TGTGCCAGCAGTTTCACCGGGACTAGGCGGTACGAGCAGTACTTC. Translation: CASSFTGTRRYEQYF. The gene calls are TRBV27 and TRBJ2-7; 8 bases line up with TRBD2. The trim removed 3 bases at V and 4 bases at J, leaving 8 bases unmatched. Germline-derived CDR1 and CDR2 are MNHEY and SMNVEV (reference sequence). The CDR3 has 15 amino acids.

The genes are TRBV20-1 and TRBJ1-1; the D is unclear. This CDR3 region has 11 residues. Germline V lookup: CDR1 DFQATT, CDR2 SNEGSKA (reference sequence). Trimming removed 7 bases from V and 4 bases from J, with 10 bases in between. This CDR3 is CSVQWGTEAFF. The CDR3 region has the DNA TGCAGTGTTCAGTGGGGCACTGAAGCTTTCTTT.

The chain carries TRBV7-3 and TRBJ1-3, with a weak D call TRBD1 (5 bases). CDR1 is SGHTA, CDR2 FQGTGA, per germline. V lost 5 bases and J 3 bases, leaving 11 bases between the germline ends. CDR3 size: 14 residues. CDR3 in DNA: TGTGCCAGCAGCCCCGGGACCGATGGAAACACCATATATTTT. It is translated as CASSPGTDGNTIYF.

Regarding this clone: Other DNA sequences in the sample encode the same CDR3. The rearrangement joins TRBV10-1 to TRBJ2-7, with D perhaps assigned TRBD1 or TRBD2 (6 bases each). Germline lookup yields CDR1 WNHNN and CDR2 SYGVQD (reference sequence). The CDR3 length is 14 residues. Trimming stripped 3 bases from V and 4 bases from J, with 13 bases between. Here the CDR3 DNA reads TGCGCCAGCAGTGACGGGGGCGGGTCGTACGAGCAGTACTTC. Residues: CASSDGGGSYEQYF.

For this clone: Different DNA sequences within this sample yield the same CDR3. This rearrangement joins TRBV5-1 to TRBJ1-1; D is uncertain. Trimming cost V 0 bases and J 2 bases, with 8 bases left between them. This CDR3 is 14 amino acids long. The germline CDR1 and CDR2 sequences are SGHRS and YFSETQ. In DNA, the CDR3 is TGCGCCAGCAGCTTGGTCATCGGAAACACTGAAGCTTTCTTT. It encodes CASSLVIGNTEAFF.

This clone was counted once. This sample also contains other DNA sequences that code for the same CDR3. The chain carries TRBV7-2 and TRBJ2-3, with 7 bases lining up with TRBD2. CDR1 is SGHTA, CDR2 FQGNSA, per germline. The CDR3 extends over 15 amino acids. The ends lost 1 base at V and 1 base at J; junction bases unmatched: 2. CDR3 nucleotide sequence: TGTGCCAGCAGCTTAGGCGGGAGTGGCACAGATACGCAGTATTTT. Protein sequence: CASSLGGSGTDTQYF.

This CDR3 reads CASRGERAGELFF. CDR3 sequence (DNA): TGTGCCAGCAGAGGAGAAAGGGCCGGGGAGCTGTTTTTT. This chain connects TRBV28 to TRBJ2-2; no clear D gene. Trimming stripped 6 bases from V and 6 bases from J, with 11 bases between. CDR1 and CDR2 (germline): MDHEN, SYDVKM. This CDR3 is 13 amino acids long.

The CDR3 here is CASSRDRVGEQYF. In DNA form, the CDR3 reads TGTGCCAGCAGCCGGGACAGGGTGGGGGAGCAGTACTTC. The chain combines TRBV7-8 with TRBJ2-7; TRBD1 agrees at 9 bases. The CDR3 spans 13 residues. The junction had 6 bases not matched to a gene; V was cut back by 5 bases and J by 7 bases. CDR1 is SGHVS, CDR2 FQNEAQ, per germline.

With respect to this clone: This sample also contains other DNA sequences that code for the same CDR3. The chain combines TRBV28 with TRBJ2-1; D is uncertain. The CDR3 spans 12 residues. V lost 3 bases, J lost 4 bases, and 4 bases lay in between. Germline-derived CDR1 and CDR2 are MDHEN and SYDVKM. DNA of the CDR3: TGTGCCAGCAGTTTCTCTTACAATGAGCAGTTCTTC. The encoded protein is CASSFSYNEQFF.

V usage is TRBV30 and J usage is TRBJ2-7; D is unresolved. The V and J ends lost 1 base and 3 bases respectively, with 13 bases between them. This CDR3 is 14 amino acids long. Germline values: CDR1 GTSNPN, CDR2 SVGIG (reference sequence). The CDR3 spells CAWSGGTVYYEQYF. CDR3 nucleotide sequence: TGTGCCTGGAGTGGGGGAACGGTCTACTACGAGCAGTACTTC.

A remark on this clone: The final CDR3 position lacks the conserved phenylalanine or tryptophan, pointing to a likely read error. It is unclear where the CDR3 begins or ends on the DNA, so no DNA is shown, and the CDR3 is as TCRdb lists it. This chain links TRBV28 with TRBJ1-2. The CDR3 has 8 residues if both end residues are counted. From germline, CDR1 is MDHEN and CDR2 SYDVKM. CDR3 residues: CASSSGLS.

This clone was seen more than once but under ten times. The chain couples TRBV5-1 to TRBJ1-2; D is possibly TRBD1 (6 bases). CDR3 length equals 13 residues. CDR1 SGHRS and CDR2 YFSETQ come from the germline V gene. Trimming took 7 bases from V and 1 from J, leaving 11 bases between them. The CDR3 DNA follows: TGCGCCAGCCGGGACAAGAATAACTATGGCTACACCTTC. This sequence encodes CASRDKNNYGYTF.

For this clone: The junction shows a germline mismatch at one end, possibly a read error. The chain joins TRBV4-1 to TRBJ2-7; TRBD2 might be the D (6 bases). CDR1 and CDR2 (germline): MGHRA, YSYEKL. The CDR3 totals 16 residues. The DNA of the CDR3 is TGCGCCAGCAGCCAAGAAGGGTGGGGACTGGCCTACGGGCAGTACTTC. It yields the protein CASSQEGWGLAYGQYF.

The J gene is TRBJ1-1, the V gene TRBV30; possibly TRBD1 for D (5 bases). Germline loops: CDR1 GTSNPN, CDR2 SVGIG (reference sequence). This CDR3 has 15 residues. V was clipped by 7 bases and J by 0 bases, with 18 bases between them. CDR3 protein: CAYAGMGTMNTEAFF. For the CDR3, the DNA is TGTGCCTACGCAGGGATGGGGACCATGAACACTGAAGCTTTCTTT.

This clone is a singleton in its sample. The chain's CDR3 is CASSLTAGLTDTQYF. CDR3 nucleotides: TGTGCCAGCAGCTTAACAGCGGGCCTCACAGATACGCAGTATTTT. V and J are TRBV7-8 and TRBJ2-3; possibly TRBD2 for D (6 bases). This CDR3 contains 15 residues. Trimming left V 2 bases short and J 2 bases short, with 11 bases between. CDR1 is SGHVS, CDR2 FQNEAQ, per germline.

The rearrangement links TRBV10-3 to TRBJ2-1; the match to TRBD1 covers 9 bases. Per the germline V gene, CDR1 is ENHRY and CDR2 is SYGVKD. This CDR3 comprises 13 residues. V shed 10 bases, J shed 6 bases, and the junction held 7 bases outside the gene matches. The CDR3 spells CASTGTGINEQFF. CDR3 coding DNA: TGTGCCAGCACCGGGACAGGGATCAATGAGCAGTTCTTC.

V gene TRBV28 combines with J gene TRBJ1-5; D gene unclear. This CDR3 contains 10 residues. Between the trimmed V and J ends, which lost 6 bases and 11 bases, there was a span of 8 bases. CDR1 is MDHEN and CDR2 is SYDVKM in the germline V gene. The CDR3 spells CASSGLAQHF. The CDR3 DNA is TGTGCCAGCAGCGGGTTGGCCCAGCATTTT.

Written as DNA, the CDR3 is TGTGCCTGGAGTCCCGACAGGGCCCAGCCCCAGCATTTT. Protein: CAWSPDRAQPQHF. The chain has TRBV30 and TRBJ1-5; 7 bases map to TRBD1. The length of the CDR3 is 13 residues. The trim removed 2 bases at V and 7 bases at J, leaving 5 bases unmatched. CDR1 is GTSNPN and CDR2 is SVGIG in the germline V gene (reference sequence).

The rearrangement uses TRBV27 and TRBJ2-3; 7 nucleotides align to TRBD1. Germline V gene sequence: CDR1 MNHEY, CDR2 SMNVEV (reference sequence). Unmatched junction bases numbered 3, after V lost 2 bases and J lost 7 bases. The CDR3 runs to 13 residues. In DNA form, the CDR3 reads TGTGCCAGCAGTTTAAACAGGGGAAATACGCAGTATTTT. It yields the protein CASSLNRGNTQYF.

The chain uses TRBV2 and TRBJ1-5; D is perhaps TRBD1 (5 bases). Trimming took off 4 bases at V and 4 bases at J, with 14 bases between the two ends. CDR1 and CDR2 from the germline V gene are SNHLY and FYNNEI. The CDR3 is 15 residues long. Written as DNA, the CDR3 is TGTGCCAGCAGTGTCGGGGCGACTCCGAATCAGCCCCAGCATTTT. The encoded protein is CASSVGATPNQPQHF.

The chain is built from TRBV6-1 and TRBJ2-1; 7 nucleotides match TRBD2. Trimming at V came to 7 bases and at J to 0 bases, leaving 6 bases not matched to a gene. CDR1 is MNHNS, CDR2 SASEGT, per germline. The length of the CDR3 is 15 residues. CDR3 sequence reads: CASIRSSGSYNEQFF. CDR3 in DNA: TGTGCCAGCATTAGATCTAGCGGCTCCTACAATGAGCAGTTCTTC.

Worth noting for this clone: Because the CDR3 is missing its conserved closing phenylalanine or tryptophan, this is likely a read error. The chain's CDR3 is CSVGQMNTEAFL. CDR3 coding DNA: TGCAGCGTTGGACAGATGAACACTGAAGCTTTCCTT. This rearrangement joins TRBV29-1 to TRBJ1-1, with D tentatively TRBD1 (5 bases). Germline CDR1 is SQVTM and CDR2 is ANQGSEA. The CDR3 has 12 residues. V was cut by 4 bases and J by 0 bases, with 6 bases left in between.

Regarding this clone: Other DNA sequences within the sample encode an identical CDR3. The CDR3 DNA sequence: TGTGCCAGCAGCACGCCCTACGAGCAGTACTTC. It translates to CASSTPYEQYF. The chain carries TRBV7-9 and TRBJ2-7; D not resolved. Deletions cut 5 bases from V and 2 bases from J, with 4 bases between. This CDR3 has 11 amino acids. Germline CDR1 and CDR2: SEHNR and FQNEAQ (reference sequence).

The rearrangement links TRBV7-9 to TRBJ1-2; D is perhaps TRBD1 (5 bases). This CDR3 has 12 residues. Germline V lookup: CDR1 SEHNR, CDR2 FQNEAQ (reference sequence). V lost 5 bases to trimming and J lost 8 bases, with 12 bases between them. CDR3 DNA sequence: TGTGCCAGCAGCCTGGGGGAAGGCGGCTACACCTTC. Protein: CASSLGEGGYTF.

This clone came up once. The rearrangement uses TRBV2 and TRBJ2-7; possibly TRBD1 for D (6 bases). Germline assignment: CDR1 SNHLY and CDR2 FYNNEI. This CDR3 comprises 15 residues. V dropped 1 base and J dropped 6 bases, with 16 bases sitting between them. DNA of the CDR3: TGTGCCAGCAGTGAAGGGGGGACACCTGGCGGCGAGCAGTACTTC. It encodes CASSEGGTPGGEQYF.